Sequencing of this T cell receptor beta chain was carried out in a study of graft-versus-host responses after intestinal transplantation. Study-level points and caveats: There were GvH clones found in recipient marrow, and some of them appeared first in ileum or blood.

Processed graft tissue released its intraepithelial and lamina propria lymphocytes. Sequenced by immunoSEQ multiplex PCR; TCRdb stores in-frame clones only, minus some. The sample yields more than 9,000 clones, around nine tenths seen once. The CDR3 is 15 residues long. V shed 0 bases and J shed 7 bases, with 15 bases lying between them. Per germline, CDR1 MGHRA and CDR2 YSYEKL. In regard to this clone: Its antigen remains unknown.

The receptor was derived from a human patient who received an intestinal transplant, so some T cells may come from the graft donor. The rearrangement uses TRBV4-1 and TRBJ1-2; D call uncertain. The source was ileum tissue, collected less than 850 days after intestinal transplantation. CDR3 sequence: CASSQDIGRLGGYTF. The CDR3 nucleotides read TGCGCCAGCAGCCAAGATATCGGGCGATTGGGTGGCTACACCTTC.